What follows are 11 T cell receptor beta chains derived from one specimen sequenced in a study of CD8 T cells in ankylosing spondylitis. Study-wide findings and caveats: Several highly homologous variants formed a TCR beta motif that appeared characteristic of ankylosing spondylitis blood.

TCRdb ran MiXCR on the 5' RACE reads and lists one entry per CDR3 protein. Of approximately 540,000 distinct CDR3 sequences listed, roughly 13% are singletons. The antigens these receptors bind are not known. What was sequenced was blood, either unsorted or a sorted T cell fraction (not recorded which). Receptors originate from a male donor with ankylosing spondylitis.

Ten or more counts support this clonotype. The CDR3 nucleotides are TGCGCCAGCAGCTTGTTCCCGACAGGACAAGAGACCCAGTACTTC. The encoded protein is CASSLFPTGQETQYF. V usage is TRBV5-1 and J usage is TRBJ2-5, with a tentative D call TRBD1 (6 bases). This CDR3 comprises 15 residues. Per germline, CDR1 SGHRS and CDR2 YFSETQ. Trimming took off 1 base at V and 2 bases at J, with 12 bases between the two ends. Based on the CDR3 plus reference TRBV5-1 and TRBJ2-5, the full variable domain is KAGVTQTPRYLIKTRGQQVTLSCSPISGHRSVSWYQQTPGQGLQFLFEYFSETQRNKGNFPGRFSGRQFSNSRSEMNVSTLELGDSALYLCASSLFPTGQETQYFGPGTRLLVL.

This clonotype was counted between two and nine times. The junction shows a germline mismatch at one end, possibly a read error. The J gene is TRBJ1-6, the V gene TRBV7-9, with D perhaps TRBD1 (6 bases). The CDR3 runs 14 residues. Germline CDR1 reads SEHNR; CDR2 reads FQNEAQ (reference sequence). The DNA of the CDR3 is TGTGCCAGCAGCTTTAACAGGGATAACTCACCCCTCCACTTT. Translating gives CASSFNRDNSPLHF.

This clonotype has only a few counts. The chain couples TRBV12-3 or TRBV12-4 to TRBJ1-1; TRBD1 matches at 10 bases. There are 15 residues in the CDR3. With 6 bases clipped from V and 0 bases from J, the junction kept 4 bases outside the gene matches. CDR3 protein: CASRGDRGMNTEAFF. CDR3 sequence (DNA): TGTGCCAGCAGAGGGGACAGGGGAATGAACACTGAAGCTTTCTTT.

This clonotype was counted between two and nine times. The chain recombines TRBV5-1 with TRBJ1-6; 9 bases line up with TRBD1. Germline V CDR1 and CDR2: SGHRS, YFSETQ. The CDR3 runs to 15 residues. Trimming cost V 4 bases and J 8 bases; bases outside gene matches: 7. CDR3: CASSQIQGADSPLHF. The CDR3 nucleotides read TGCGCCAGCAGCCAGATACAGGGGGCGGATTCACCCCTCCACTTT.

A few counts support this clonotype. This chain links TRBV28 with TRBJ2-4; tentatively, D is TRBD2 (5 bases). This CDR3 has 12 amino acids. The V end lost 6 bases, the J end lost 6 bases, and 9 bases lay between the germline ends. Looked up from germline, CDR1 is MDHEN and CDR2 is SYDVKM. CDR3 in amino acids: CASSTGVNIQYF. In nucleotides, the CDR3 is TGTGCCAGCAGCACCGGGGTAAACATTCAGTACTTC.

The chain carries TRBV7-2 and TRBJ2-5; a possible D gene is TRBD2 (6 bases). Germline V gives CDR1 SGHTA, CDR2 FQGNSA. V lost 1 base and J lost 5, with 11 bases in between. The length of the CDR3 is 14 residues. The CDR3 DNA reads TGTGCCAGCAGCTTAGTAGGACTACGGGAGACCCAGTACTTC. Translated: CASSLVGLRETQYF.

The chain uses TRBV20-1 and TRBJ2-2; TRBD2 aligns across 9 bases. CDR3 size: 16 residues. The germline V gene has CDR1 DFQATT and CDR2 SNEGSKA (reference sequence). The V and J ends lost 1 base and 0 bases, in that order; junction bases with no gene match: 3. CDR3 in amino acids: CSARGLADPNTGELFF. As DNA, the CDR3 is TGCAGTGCTAGAGGACTAGCGGACCCGAACACCGGGGAGCTGTTTTTT.

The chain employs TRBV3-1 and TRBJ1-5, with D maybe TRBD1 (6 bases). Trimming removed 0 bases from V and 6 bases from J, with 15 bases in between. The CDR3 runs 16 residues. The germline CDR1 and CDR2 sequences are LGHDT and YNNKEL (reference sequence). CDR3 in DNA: TGTGCCAGCAGCCAAGATCTAAGGGGGGGGGGTCAGCCCCAGCATTTT. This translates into CASSQDLRGGGQPQHF.

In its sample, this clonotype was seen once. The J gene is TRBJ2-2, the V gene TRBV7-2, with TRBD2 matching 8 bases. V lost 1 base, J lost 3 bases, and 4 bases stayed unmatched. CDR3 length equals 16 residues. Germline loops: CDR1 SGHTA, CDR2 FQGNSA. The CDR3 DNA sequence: TGTGCCAGCAGCTTAGGGGTAGCGGGATACACCGGGGAGCTGTTTTTT. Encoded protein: CASSLGVAGYTGELFF.

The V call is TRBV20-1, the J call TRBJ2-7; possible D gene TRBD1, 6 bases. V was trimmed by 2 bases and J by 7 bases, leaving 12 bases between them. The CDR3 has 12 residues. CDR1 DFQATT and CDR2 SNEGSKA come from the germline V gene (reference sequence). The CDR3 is CSARPDRREQYF. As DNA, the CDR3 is TGCAGTGCTAGACCCGACAGGCGAGAGCAGTACTTC.

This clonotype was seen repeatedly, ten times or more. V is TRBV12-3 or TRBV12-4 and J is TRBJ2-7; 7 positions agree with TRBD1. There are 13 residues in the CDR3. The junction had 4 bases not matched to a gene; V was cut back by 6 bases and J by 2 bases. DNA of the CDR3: TGTGCCAGCAGCCAGACAGGGACCTACGAGCAGTACTTC. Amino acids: CASSQTGTYEQYF.